This T cell receptor beta chain was sequenced for a study of T cells in Graves' hyperthyroidism and ophthalmopathy. RNA transcripts served as the template for amplifying TCR beta CDR3 regions. The primer set for the first-round RT-PCR of the TCR CDR3 was HTBI. In TCRdb, the multiplex PCR reads were re-called with MiXCR into one record per CDR3 protein. The sample shows about 710,000 distinct CDR3 sequences, roughly 15% of them seen only once. This clonotype was seen ten or more times. Germline V CDR1 and CDR2: SNHLY, FYNNEI. The CDR3 runs 14 residues. Trimming at V came to 6 bases and at J to 10 bases, leaving 7 bases not matched to a gene.

The TCR was taken from a man aged 18 to 30 with Graves' hyperthyroidism. The V gene is TRBV2, the J gene TRBJ1-6, with 9 bases fitting TRBD1. Material for sequencing was blood. The CDR3 region is CASRDRGSGSPLHF. CDR3 coding DNA: TGTGCCAGCAGGGACAGGGGTTCGGGGTCACCCCTCCACTTT.